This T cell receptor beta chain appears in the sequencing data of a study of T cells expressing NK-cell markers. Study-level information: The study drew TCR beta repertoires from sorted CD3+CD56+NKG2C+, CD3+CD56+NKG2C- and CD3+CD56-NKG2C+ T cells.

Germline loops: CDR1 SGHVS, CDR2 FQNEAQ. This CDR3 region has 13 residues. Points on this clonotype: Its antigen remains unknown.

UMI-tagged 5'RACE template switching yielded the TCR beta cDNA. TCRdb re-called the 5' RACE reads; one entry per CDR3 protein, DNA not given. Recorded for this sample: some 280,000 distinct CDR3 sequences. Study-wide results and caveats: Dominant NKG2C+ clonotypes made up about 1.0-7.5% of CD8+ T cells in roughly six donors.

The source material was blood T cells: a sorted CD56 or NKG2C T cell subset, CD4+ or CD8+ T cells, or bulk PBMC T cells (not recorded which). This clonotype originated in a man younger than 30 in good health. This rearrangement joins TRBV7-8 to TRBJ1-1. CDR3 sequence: CASTRATGSEAFF.